This T cell receptor (beta chain) was found in a study of blood T cell repertoires in COVID-19. Study summary: Sites across the United States, Italy and Spain contributed samples from acute and convalescent COVID-19.

Under the authors' procedure: Reference gene primers were amplified, and this amplification served to estimate nucleated cell counts. Method: immunoSEQ multiplex PCR; TCRdb's copy keeps in-frame clones and lacks some. Clonal size and the V and J genes are those of that table, whereas D and trimming came from the DNA. The sample holds approximately 140,000 clones, approximately 86% seen once. CDR3 length: 15 residues. CDR1 and CDR2 (germline): SGHRS, YFSETQ. The V gene end was trimmed by 4 bases and the J gene end by 5 bases; junction bases not matched to a gene: 6. The chain recombines TRBV5-1 with TRBJ1-6; 7 bases are shared with TRBD1. The sequencing input was peripheral blood. The clonotype comes from a man aged 70-80 years with acute or convalescent COVID-19. This chain's CDR3 is CASSGGQSNNSPLHF. The DNA of the CDR3 is TGCGCCAGCAGCGGGGGACAGAGCAATAATTCACCCCTCCACTTT.